These T cell receptor beta chains were read from a single sample in a study of blood T cell repertoires in COVID-19. Some clones are missing from TCRdb's copy, which holds only in-frame ones; the method was immunoSEQ multiplex PCR. The sample lists about 340,000 clones, 70% to 90% occurring once. Sequencing input: peripheral blood. These receptors were taken from a woman aged 60-70 years with COVID-19, enrolled during active disease. Each CDR3 is given with its conserved first and last residue. A D gene is named only where the DNA matches it firmly. Expanded clones are given a class, and other clones once, few, many or no size at all.

J gene: TRBJ1-2; D gene: TRBD1; V gene: TRBV30; clone size: -; CDR3 DNA: TGTGCCTGGAGTGTCCCGACAGGGAATAACTATGGCTACACCTTC; CDR3 protein: CAWSVPTGNNYGYTF
J gene: TRBJ2-1; D gene: TRBD1; V gene: TRBV7-2; clone size: once; CDR3 DNA: TGTGCCAGCTCAGACAGGGTGGAGGCCAATGAGCAGTTCTTC; CDR3 protein: CASSDRVEANEQFF
J gene: TRBJ2-1; D gene: -; V gene: TRBV19; clone size: -; CDR3 DNA: TGTGCCAGTAGACTAGCTACAGAGCAGTTCTTC; CDR3 protein: CASRLATEQFF
J gene: TRBJ2-5; D gene: TRBD1; V gene: TRBV11-3; clone size: -; CDR3 DNA: TGTGCCAGCAGCCCCGACAGGGGGCGCTGGGAGACCCAGTACTTC; CDR3 protein: CASSPDRGRWETQYF
J gene: TRBJ2-7; D gene: TRBD1; V gene: TRBV24-1; clone size: once; CDR3 DNA: TGTGCCACCAGTGACCCCGACAGGGGCGAGCAGTACTTC; CDR3 protein: CATSDPDRGEQYF
J gene: TRBJ1-1; D gene: TRBD1; V gene: TRBV15; clone size: -; CDR3 DNA: TGTGCCAAACAGGGGGCGCCGAACACTGAAGCTTTCTTT; CDR3 protein: CAKQGAPNTEAFF
J gene: TRBJ1-1; D gene: -; V gene: TRBV12-3/TRBV12-4; clone size: few; CDR3 DNA: TGTGCCAGCAGCTATTGGACACAGGAAGCTTTCTTT; CDR3 protein: CASSYWTQEAFF
J gene: TRBJ2-3; D gene: TRBD1; V gene: TRBV16; clone size: -; CDR3 DNA: TGTGCCAGCAGCGGACAGGGGCAAAACACAGATACGCAGTATTTT; CDR3 protein: CASSGQGQNTDTQYF
J gene: TRBJ1-1; D gene: TRBD1; V gene: TRBV12-3/TRBV12-4; clone size: -; CDR3 DNA: TGTGCCAGCAGTTCCGACAGGGGAGCTGAAGCTTTCTTT; CDR3 protein: CASSSDRGAEAFF
J gene: TRBJ2-2; D gene: TRBD1; V gene: TRBV3-1/TRBV3-2; clone size: -; CDR3 DNA: TGTGCCAGCAGCACGGACTGGAGGACAGGGCGGCTGTTTTTT; CDR3 protein: CASSTDWRTGRLFF
J gene: TRBJ2-7; D gene: -; V gene: TRBV11-2; clone size: -; CDR3 DNA: TGTGCCAGCAGCCCCCTCCGAACAGGGTCCTCCTACGAGCAGTACTTC; CDR3 protein: CASSPLRTGSSYEQYF
J gene: TRBJ2-3; D gene: TRBD2; V gene: TRBV9; clone size: -; CDR3 DNA: TGTGCCAGCAGCGTAATGGCTAGCGGGGCCAGCACAGATACGCAGTATTTT; CDR3 protein: CASSVMASGASTDTQYF
J gene: TRBJ1-3; D gene: TRBD1; V gene: TRBV18; clone size: -; CDR3 DNA: TGTGCCAGCTCACCAACAGGGGTTTCCTCTGGAAACACCATATATTTT; CDR3 protein: CASSPTGVSSGNTIYF
J gene: TRBJ2-4; D gene: -; V gene: TRBV7-2; clone size: -; CDR3 DNA: TGTGCCAGCGGGGCGATTTCGGGAGGGGGCTCTTCCAAAAACATTCAGTACTTC; CDR3 protein: CASGAISGGGSSKNIQYF
J gene: TRBJ1-1; D gene: TRBD1; V gene: TRBV5-1; clone size: once; CDR3 DNA: TGCGCCAGCAGCCCGGACAGGCCGAACACTGAAGCTTTCTTT; CDR3 protein: CASSPDRPNTEAFF
J gene: TRBJ1-2; D gene: -; V gene: TRBV11-2; clone size: -; CDR3 DNA: TGTGCCAGCAGCTGGGAAGGACAGCCCAACTATGGCTACACCTTC; CDR3 protein: CASSWEGQPNYGYTF
J gene: TRBJ2-2; D gene: TRBD2; V gene: TRBV19; clone size: -; CDR3 DNA: TGTGCCAGTAAGGGACTAGCTAACACCGGGGAGCTGTTTTTT; CDR3 protein: CASKGLANTGELFF
J gene: TRBJ2-1; D gene: TRBD1; V gene: TRBV4-1; clone size: -; CDR3 DNA: TGCGCCAGCAGCAGGGACAGCTTAGGGGGCTCCTACAATGAGCAGTTCTTC; CDR3 protein: CASSRDSLGGSYNEQFF
J gene: TRBJ1-1; D gene: -; V gene: TRBV20-1; clone size: -; CDR3 DNA: TGCAGTGCTAGTAGGGGATTGAACACTGAAGCTTTCTTT; CDR3 protein: CSASRGLNTEAFF
J gene: TRBJ1-2; D gene: -; V gene: TRBV11-2; clone size: -; CDR3 DNA: TGTGCCAGCAGCTCCCTCAAGTCGGGAGGGACGTTGGGCTATGGCTACACCTTC; CDR3 protein: CASSSLKSGGTLGYGYTF
J gene: TRBJ1-3; D gene: -; V gene: TRBV7-3; clone size: -; CDR3 DNA: TGTGCCAGCAGCCAAGACAGCTCTGGAAACACCATATATTTT; CDR3 protein: CASSQDSSGNTIYF